Below, 3 T cell receptor beta chains from the same sample are listed, as sequenced in a study of beta chain features in type 1 diabetes. Overall study results and limits: Type 1 diabetes patients had TCRB CDR3s that were shorter (moderately but significantly so) in all four CD4+ subsets.

What was sequenced were expressed TCRB transcripts, since all of the isolated RNA had been reverse transcribed. Data came from immunoSEQ multiplex PCR; TCRdb stores just in-frame clones and leaves some out. The data hold about 710,000 clones, with around 15% observed a single time. These TCRs' antigens remain unknown. Sequenced sample: naive CD4+ T cells from blood. The receptors shown here come from a man aged 18-30 years with type 1 diabetes.

This chain links TRBV30 with TRBJ1-2, with a possible D match to TRBD1 (6 bases). The CDR3 is 15 residues long. CDR1 GTSNPN and CDR2 SVGIG come from the germline V gene (reference sequence). The V gene lost 0 bases and the J gene lost 3 bases, with 14 bases spanning the gap. CDR3 sequence: CAWSVPWRGDYGYTF. The CDR3 DNA reads as TGTGCCTGGAGTGTGCCCTGGAGGGGGGACTATGGCTACACCTTC.

V usage is TRBV5-1 and J usage is TRBJ1-4; maybe TRBD1 (5 bases). Trimming pared 7 bases from V and 3 bases from J, leaving 16 bases between. Per germline, CDR1 SGHRS and CDR2 YFSETQ. The CDR3 is made up of 15 amino acids. CDR3 DNA sequence: TGCGCCAGCGGAGGAGCAGGGTCACCTAATGAAAAACTGTTTTTT. Amino acid sequence: CASGGAGSPNEKLFF.

As DNA, the CDR3 is TGTGCCAGCTCACCAATCGGGGCTAGCGGGAGGACCGAGCAGTACTTC. Translation gives CASSPIGASGRTEQYF. The rearrangement joins TRBV18 to TRBJ2-7; 11 bases fit TRBD2. Germline trimming cut 2 bases from V and 6 bases from J; bases unmatched to any gene: 9. This CDR3 is built from 16 residues. Germline assignment: CDR1 KGHSH and CDR2 LQKENI.